The text below deals with one TCR beta chain. Its antigen is unidentified. These data originate in a study of metastatic and nonmetastatic thyroid tumors. Study results and caveats: When malignant thyroid tumors were compared with benign nodules, TCR beta diversity was reportedly significantly higher in the malignant tumors. This held in both blood and tumor samples.

TCRdb re-called clones from the PCR reads using MiXCR. The data hold some 20,000 clones, with about 30% observed a single time. All patients were untreated before thyroid surgery. CDR1 and CDR2 (germline): SGHRS, YFSETQ. This CDR3 spans 12 amino acids. V was cut by 2 bases and J by 7 bases, with 10 bases left in between. The TCR originated in a female donor with papillary thyroid cancer or a benign thyroid nodule (not recorded which). Some clones in this sample may be carry-over from other donors' samples. The sample was blood. The chain is built from TRBV5-1 and TRBJ2-7; D is possibly TRBD1 (5 bases). CDR3 sequence reads: CASSFREREQYV. The CDR3 DNA reads TGCGCCAGCAGCTTCAGGGAACGAGAGCAGTACGTC.